Presented here are 31 T cell receptor beta chains from one specimen sequenced in a study of tumor-infiltrating lymphocytes in localized non-small cell lung cancer. Sequencing used immunoSEQ multiplex PCR; TCRdb keeps in-frame clones, though not all of them. The table shows around 24,000 clones, with approximately 64% occurring only once. Source material: lung tumor tissue. All receptors come from a human donor with non-small cell lung cancer.

V gene TRBV4-1 combines with J gene TRBJ1-4, with a tentative D call TRBD1 (6 bases). Per germline, CDR1 MGHRA and CDR2 YSYEKL. This CDR3 spans 16 amino acids. The ends were cut back, 1 base at V and 3 bases at J, with 12 bases in the middle. The CDR3 spells CASSQAQGRANEKLFF. The CDR3, as DNA: TGCGCCAGCAGCCAAGCCCAGGGGCGAGCTAATGAAAAACTGTTTTTT.

This clone was detected a few times. The chain combines TRBV19 with TRBJ1-2; 8 bases align to TRBD1. The germline V gene has CDR1 LNHDA and CDR2 SQIVND (reference sequence). V was clipped by 8 bases and J by 2 bases; unmatched bases: 4. This CDR3 is 13 amino acids long. Here the CDR3 reads CASDRGGNYGYTF. In DNA form, the CDR3 reads TGTGCCAGTGACAGGGGAGGGAACTATGGCTACACCTTC.

The chain links TRBV15 to TRBJ2-1, with D unresolved. The CDR3 is made up of 12 amino acids. In germline, CDR1 is LNHNV, CDR2 YYDKDF (reference sequence). Trimming took 0 bases from V and 9 from J, leaving 6 bases between them. CDR3 DNA sequence: TGTGCCACCAGCAGAGATATGGGTGAGCAGTTCTTC. Its protein is CATSRDMGEQFF.

This clone was observed a handful of times. The V gene is TRBV10-3, the J gene TRBJ1-1; D is uncertain. This CDR3 has 13 residues. Germline values: CDR1 ENHRY, CDR2 SYGVKD. V was trimmed by 5 bases and J by 3 bases, leaving 10 bases between them. The CDR3 region is CAISKDQDTEAFF. CDR3 in DNA: TGTGCCATCAGTAAGGACCAGGACACTGAAGCTTTCTTT.

The chain has TRBV7-9 and TRBJ1-3; D gene unclear. Trimming removed 3 bases from V and 5 bases from J, with 8 bases in between. This CDR3 is 13 amino acids long. Germline V gene sequence: CDR1 SEHNR, CDR2 FQNEAQ (reference sequence). The CDR3 bases are TGTGCCAGCAGCTTGGGCGCACGAAACACCATATATTTT. Amino acid sequence: CASSLGARNTIYF.

This sequence joins TRBV4-1 and TRBJ2-2; 9 bases are a match to TRBD2. From germline, CDR1 is MGHRA and CDR2 YSYEKL. Losses at the gene ends were 4 bases for V and 8 bases for J; bases not matched to a gene: 11. The CDR3 extends over 16 amino acids. CDR3 region: CASSPTSGPSGGELFF. The CDR3 DNA reads TGCGCCAGCAGCCCTACTAGCGGGCCTTCTGGTGGGGAGCTGTTTTTT.

J is TRBJ1-4 and V is TRBV5-1; 7 nucleotides align to TRBD1. The ends lost 2 bases at V and 8 bases at J; junction bases unmatched: 3. The germline CDR1 and CDR2 sequences are SGHRS and YFSETQ. The CDR3 totals 13 residues. The CDR3 bases are TGCGCCAGCAGCTTAAGGGGGCGAGAAAAACTGTTTTTT. Its translation: CASSLRGREKLFF.

J is TRBJ1-1 and V is TRBV11-2; D gene uncertain. This CDR3 spans 13 amino acids. Trimming cost V 2 bases and J 1 base, with 5 bases left between them. Germline loops: CDR1 SGHAT, CDR2 FQNNGV. CDR3 sequence (DNA): TGTGCCAGCAGCTTAAGTCGGAACACTGAAGCTTTCTTT. It yields the protein CASSLSRNTEAFF.

The chain joins TRBV2 to TRBJ2-3, with TRBD2 matching over 8 bases. Germline CDR1 and CDR2: SNHLY and FYNNEI. V gave up 1 base and J gave up 0 bases; unmatched junction bases: 6. CDR3 size: 17 residues. The CDR3 protein is CASSEGGRGASTDTQYF. In nucleotides, the CDR3 is TGTGCCAGCAGTGAAGGGGGGCGGGGGGCCAGCACAGATACGCAGTATTTT.

This clone showed up just a few times. The CDR3 region is CASSVVWGNTEAFF. The CDR3 bases are TGTGCCAGCAGTGTCGTCTGGGGGAACACTGAAGCTTTCTTT. The rearrangement links TRBV6-1 to TRBJ1-1; no clear D. V was clipped by 4 bases and J by 1 base, with 10 bases between them. The CDR3 spans 14 residues. Germline lookup yields CDR1 MNHNS and CDR2 SASEGT.

The V call is TRBV5-1, the J call TRBJ2-6, with D unclear. The CDR3 runs 15 residues. Germline V lookup: CDR1 SGHRS, CDR2 YFSETQ. V lost 6 bases and J lost 0, with 10 bases in between. The CDR3 nucleotides read TGCGCCAGCACCACTACGACCTCTGGGGCCAACGTCCTGACTTTC. Translation: CASTTTTSGANVLTF.

The rearrangement joins TRBV30 to TRBJ1-1; 10 bases align to TRBD1. The ends lost 3 bases at V and 4 bases at J; junction bases unmatched: 5. The CDR3 extends over 14 amino acids. Germline-derived CDR1 and CDR2 are GTSNPN and SVGIG (reference sequence). The CDR3 loop reads CAWRGQGFGTEAFF. CDR3 in DNA: TGTGCCTGGAGGGGACAGGGGTTTGGCACTGAAGCTTTCTTT.

V gene TRBV14 combines with J gene TRBJ2-1; D not certain. Germline CDR1 is SGHDN and CDR2 is FVKESK. There are 12 residues in the CDR3. V lost 6 bases to trimming and J lost 12 bases, with 15 bases between them. CDR3 in DNA: TGTGCCAGCAGTGAAAAGAGGTCGGGGCAGTTCTTC. Amino acid sequence: CASSEKRSGQFF.

The V and J genes are TRBV10-3 and TRBJ2-1, with 8 positions matching TRBD1. Germline assignment: CDR1 ENHRY and CDR2 SYGVKD. J gave up 9 bases and V 2 bases, and 6 bases lay outside the gene matches. There are 14 residues in the CDR3. The CDR3 reads CAISETDRDLEQFF. CDR3 DNA sequence: TGTGCCATCAGTGAGACGGACAGGGACCTTGAGCAGTTCTTC.

This clone was seen just once. The rearrangement joins TRBV2 to TRBJ2-3; 7 nucleotides line up with TRBD2. The V segment lost 10 bases and the J segment 2 bases; nucleotides outside the gene matches: 9. Per the germline V gene, CDR1 is SNHLY and CDR2 is FYNNEI. There are 14 residues in the CDR3. CDR3 sequence: CATRTSAYTDTQYF. CDR3 in DNA: TGTGCCACCAGAACTAGCGCCTACACAGATACGCAGTATTTT.

CDR3 bases: TGTGCCAGCAGTCTACCCGGTAGGGGCGGGACTGAAGCTTTCTTT. It yields the protein CASSLPGRGGTEAFF. The chain carries TRBV7-2 and TRBJ1-1; possible D gene TRBD1, 5 bases. The CDR3 spans 15 residues. CDR1 and CDR2 from the germline V gene are SGHTA and FQGNSA. V lost 6 bases and J lost 5, with 19 bases in between.

The chain employs TRBV11-2 and TRBJ2-1; a weak D match, TRBD2 (6 bases). V was cut by 5 bases and J by 4 bases, with 15 bases left in between. The CDR3 extends over 15 amino acids. Per the germline V gene, CDR1 is SGHAT and CDR2 is FQNNGV. CDR3 region: CASSDLGGEYNEQFF. CDR3 nucleotides: TGTGCCAGCAGCGACTTAGGCGGGGAATACAATGAGCAGTTCTTC.

Judged by abundance, this clone is medium-sized (0.01 to 0.1%). The rearrangement uses TRBV7-2 and TRBJ2-5, with 8 bases identical to TRBD1. With 5 bases clipped from V and 4 bases from J, the junction kept 12 bases outside the gene matches. CDR3 length: 16 residues. Germline V CDR1 and CDR2: SGHTA, FQGNSA. The CDR3 DNA reads as TGTGCCAGCAGCCGAGGGACAGGCCCGAATGTAGAGACCCAGTACTTC. This encodes CASSRGTGPNVETQYF. Full variable domain (outside the CDR3, taken from reference TRBV7-2 and TRBJ2-5): GAGVSQSPSNKVTEKGKDVELRCDPISGHTALYWYRQSLGQGLEFLIYFQGNSAPDKSGLPSDRFSAERTGGSVSTLTIQRTQQEDSAVYLCASSRGTGPNVETQYFGPGTRLLVL.

This clone has more than one count but fewer than ten. This chain uses TRBV28 with TRBJ1-5, with D unresolved. V was trimmed by 5 bases and J by 5 bases, leaving 7 bases between them. The length of the CDR3 is 12 residues. Germline V CDR1 and CDR2: MDHEN, SYDVKM. CDR3 region: CASSALDQPQHF. The DNA of the CDR3 is TGTGCCAGCAGTGCCCTAGATCAGCCCCAGCATTTT.

The chain combines TRBV5-6 with TRBJ2-7, with 10 bases that match TRBD2. CDR3 size: 15 residues. The ends lost 2 bases at V and 7 bases at J; junction bases unmatched: 9. CDR1 and CDR2 (germline): SGHDT, YYEEEE. The CDR3 coding sequence is TGTGCCAGCAGCTTACCTAGCGGGAGTGGGTTGGAGCAGTACTTC. It yields the protein CASSLPSGSGLEQYF.

The chain is built from TRBV5-1 and TRBJ2-1; D is unresolved. Germline V CDR1 and CDR2: SGHRS, YFSETQ. CDR3 size: 16 residues. Trimming left V 0 bases short and J 7 bases short, with 17 bases between. CDR3 in DNA: TGCGCCAGCAGCTTGGACGGGTACGGATTATGGAATGAGCAGTTCTTC. The encoded protein is CASSLDGYGLWNEQFF.

The chain carries TRBV7-8 and TRBJ2-7, with a tentative D call TRBD1 (5 bases). The CDR3 covers 14 residues. V lost 1 base and J 0 bases, leaving 7 bases between the germline ends. Germline CDR1 and CDR2: SGHVS and FQNEAQ. CDR3 nucleotide sequence: TGTGCCAGCAGCTTAGACAGGTACTCCTACGAGCAGTACTTC. This sequence encodes CASSLDRYSYEQYF.

The chain couples TRBV4-1 to TRBJ2-1, with TRBD1 identical over 10 bases. CDR1 is MGHRA and CDR2 is YSYEKL in the germline V gene. The length of the CDR3 is 16 residues. The trim removed 3 bases at V and 7 bases at J, leaving 9 bases unmatched. In DNA form, the CDR3 reads TGCGCCAGCAGCCACGTCTTGAGGACAGGGGGGAATGAGCAGTTCTTC. This translates into CASSHVLRTGGNEQFF.

On this clone: Other nucleotide sequences from this sample produce the same CDR3. V and J are TRBV29-1 and TRBJ1-3; D ambiguous. This CDR3 is 13 amino acids long. Germline CDR1 and CDR2: SQVTM and ANQGSEA. Trimming pared 6 bases from V and 0 bases from J, leaving 9 bases between. The chain's CDR3 is CSVWTDSGNTIYF. In DNA, the CDR3 is TGCAGCGTCTGGACTGACTCTGGAAACACCATATATTTT.

This chain uses TRBV6-5 with TRBJ2-1; TRBD2 aligns across 10 bases. Germline V gives CDR1 MNHEY, CDR2 SVGAGI. There are 15 residues in the CDR3. V lost 5 bases, J lost 3 bases, and 4 bases stayed unmatched. The CDR3 loop is CASSALAGSYNEQFF. CDR3 in DNA: TGTGCCAGCAGTGCACTAGCGGGGAGCTACAATGAGCAGTTCTTC.

The chain has TRBV28 and TRBJ2-7; 11 nucleotides match TRBD2. This CDR3 has 16 amino acids. After removal of 3 bases from V and 0 bases from J, the junction contained 4 bases not matched to a gene. Germline V gene data show CDR1 as MDHEN and CDR2 as SYDVKM. CDR3 sequence: CASSFGTSGNSYEQYF. The CDR3 DNA follows: TGTGCCAGCAGTTTCGGGACTAGCGGAAACTCCTACGAGCAGTACTTC.

The chain has TRBV6-4 and TRBJ2-1; 8 bases align to TRBD2. V trimming: 3 bases; J trimming: 10 bases; junction bases outside the gene matches: 8. Germline loops: CDR1 MRHNA, CDR2 SNTAGT. The CDR3 contains 14 residues. The CDR3 sequence is CASSDEAGGGEQFF. The CDR3 DNA reads as TGTGCCAGCAGTGATGAGGCGGGAGGAGGGGAGCAGTTCTTC.

V gene TRBV25-1 combines with J gene TRBJ1-2; 7 nucleotides agree with TRBD1. Germline V gives CDR1 MGHDK, CDR2 SYGVNS. The CDR3 spans 14 residues. J was trimmed by 3 bases and V by 2 bases; bases with no gene match: 3. Written as DNA, the CDR3 is TGTGCCAGCAGTGAACCCGGGACAGACTATGGCTACACCTTC. Amino acids: CASSEPGTDYGYTF.

The rearrangement uses TRBV5-4 and TRBJ2-7; tentative D call: TRBD1 (5 bases). The germline V gene has CDR1 SGHNT and CDR2 YYREEE (reference sequence). V was pared by 0 bases and J by 1 base, with 14 bases between. The CDR3 has 16 amino acids. CDR3 coding DNA: TGTGCCAGCAGCTTGGATCAGGGAATTGGTTCCTACGAGCAGTACTTC. Amino acid sequence: CASSLDQGIGSYEQYF.

The V call is TRBV7-8, the J call TRBJ2-3; no clear D. V was pared by 5 bases and J by 0 bases, with 9 bases between. Germline V gene lookup returns CDR1 SGHVS and CDR2 FQNEAQ. The CDR3 contains 14 residues. The CDR3 coding sequence is TGTGCCAGCAGCCCTAGGCCTAGCACAGATACGCAGTATTTT. Amino acid sequence: CASSPRPSTDTQYF.

This clone was found a few times. The chain joins TRBV20-1 to TRBJ1-1; a weak D match, TRBD1 (5 bases). Trimming removed 5 bases from V and 1 base from J, with 5 bases in between. Per germline, CDR1 DFQATT and CDR2 SNEGSKA (reference sequence). The CDR3 spans 11 residues. This CDR3 reads CSAQGNTEAFF. In DNA, the CDR3 is TGCAGTGCTCAGGGGAACACTGAAGCTTTCTTT.